This TCR beta chain was sequenced during a study of high-grade serous ovarian cancer treatment subgroups. For the study at large: Mean per sample: approximately 14,000 reads, 6,000 to 8,000 unique TCR beta rearrangements. Study results and caveats: These tumor repertoires lack spatial information from bulk sequencing. Repertoire similarity ranged 0.11 to 0.79 between tumors of one patient. CDR1 and CDR2 were left unanalyzed; analyses focused on CDR3.

V lost 3 bases, J lost 5 bases, and 13 bases stayed unmatched. Germline CDR1 reads LGHNT; CDR2 reads FRNRAP. CDR3 size: 17 residues. This table comes from immunoSEQ multiplex PCR, and its TCRdb copy is limited to in-frame clones, with some not included. The table has some 40,000 clones, roughly three quarters seen once; the top ten hold roughly 3%. This clone showed up just once. Its antigen is undetermined. Tumor tissue was taken before any definitive surgery or chemotherapy was given. The clonotype comes from a human donor with high-grade serous ovarian cancer. This chain links TRBV12-5 with TRBJ2-1; 7 bases are a match to TRBD1. Sample: tumor tissue. The CDR3 region has the DNA TGTGCTAGTGGTTTCCCCCATCTGACAGGGAAGAACAATGAGCAGTTCTTC. Translating gives CASGFPHLTGKNNEQFF.